Below are 23 T cell receptor beta chains sequenced from a single sample in a study of T cell responses to AZD1222 COVID-19 vaccine. The assay was immunoSEQ multiplex PCR, and TCRdb's table has in-frame clones only and misses some. Here the sample spans more than 20,000 clones, around 90% being singletons. The input for sequencing was peripheral blood, taken 28 days after the second AZD1222 dose. These receptors were taken from an adult who received the AZD1222 COVID-19 vaccine.

The chain joins TRBV29-1 to TRBJ2-1; D tentatively fits TRBD1 or TRBD2 (6 bases each). Germline V lookup: CDR1 SQVTM, CDR2 ANQGSEA. The CDR3 spans 13 residues. V was shortened by 4 bases and J by 7 bases, with 14 bases between the two germline ends. The CDR3 protein is CSVGLGGRNEQFF. CDR3 DNA sequence: TGCAGCGTTGGACTAGGGGGACGTAATGAGCAGTTCTTC.

This sequence joins TRBV10-3 and TRBJ2-5; D is uncertain. Per germline, CDR1 ENHRY and CDR2 SYGVKD. This CDR3 region has 13 residues. Trimming left V 0 bases short and J 5 bases short, with 7 bases between. The CDR3 region has the DNA TGTGCCATCAGTGAGTCGATTTTCGAGACCCAGTACTTC. It codes for CAISESIFETQYF.

By frequency in the sample, this clone is large. V gene TRBV21-1 combines with J gene TRBJ1-1; the D call in the table, TRBD1, was not verified against the DNA. TRBV21-1 counts as a pseudogene. The CDR3 extends over 18 amino acids. CDR3 bases: TGTGCCAGCAGCAAAGGACGGGTTAACGGGGACAAGAACACTGAAGCTTTCTTT. As protein: CASSKGRVNGDKNTEAFF.

This chain joins TRBV18 and TRBJ2-1; 8 positions agree with TRBD2. V lost 0 bases and J lost 9; bases outside the gene matches: 7. This CDR3 spans 15 amino acids. Germline assignment: CDR1 KGHSH and CDR2 LQKENI. CDR3 nucleotides: TGTGCCAGCTCACCACCTTCGACTAGCGATGGTGAGCAGTTCTTC. As protein: CASSPPSTSDGEQFF.

The chain employs TRBV11-2 and TRBJ1-6; D gene unclear. Germline loops: CDR1 SGHAT, CDR2 FQNNGV. Trimming cost V 5 bases and J 9 bases, with 11 bases left between them. The CDR3 is 13 amino acids. The CDR3 DNA sequence: TGTGCCAGCAGCCCTATGCCGGTTTCACCCCTCCACTTT. The encoded protein is CASSPMPVSPLHF.

The J gene is TRBJ2-7, the V gene TRBV11-2; D is undetermined. In germline, CDR1 is SGHAT, CDR2 FQNNGV. CDR3 length: 13 residues. V was cut by 6 bases and J by 0 bases, with 9 bases left in between. CDR3 coding DNA: TGTGCCAGCAGGAGACGGAACTCCTACGAGCAGTACTTC. Translating gives CASRRRNSYEQYF.

The chain joins TRBV7-8 to TRBJ2-3; 13 positions agree with TRBD2. Germline assignment: CDR1 SGHVS and CDR2 FQNEAQ. This CDR3 contains 15 residues. Trimming took 4 bases from V and 13 from J; bases not matched to a gene: 11. Here the CDR3 DNA reads TGTGCCAGCAGCTCACGGACTAGCGGGAGTCCGAGCGAGTATTTT. It specifies CASSSRTSGSPSEYF.

Here the CDR3 reads CASSWDSYEQYF. The CDR3, as DNA: TGTGCCAGCAGTTGGGACAGCTACGAGCAGTACTTC. This chain joins TRBV28 and TRBJ2-7, with 7 bases that match TRBD1. Per the germline V gene, CDR1 is MDHEN and CDR2 is SYDVKM. This CDR3 is 12 amino acids long. J lost 3 bases, V lost 4 bases, and 0 bases had no gene match.

The chain combines TRBV6-5 with TRBJ1-2; D unclear. The CDR3 is made up of 12 amino acids. The germline gives CDR1 MNHEY, CDR2 SVGAGI. Trimming took off 10 bases at V and 6 bases at J, with 15 bases between the two ends. The chain's CDR3 is CAKHGFYDGYTF. The CDR3 DNA is TGTGCCAAGCACGGTTTCTATGATGGCTACACCTTC.

The CDR3 loop is CASSQGYAEQYF. The CDR3 DNA reads as TGTGCCAGCAGCCAAGGCTATGCCGAGCAGTACTTC. The gene calls are TRBV14 and TRBJ2-7, with D hard to call. V gave up 1 base and J gave up 6 bases, with 7 bases separating them. Looked up from germline, CDR1 is SGHDN and CDR2 is FVKESK. CDR3 size: 12 residues.

In DNA, the CDR3 is TGTGCCAGCATATTACAGGGGTCTTCCTACGAGCAGTACTTC. Protein product: CASILQGSSYEQYF. The chain recombines TRBV28 with TRBJ2-7; the match to TRBD1 covers 7 bases. The CDR3 has 14 residues. In germline, CDR1 is MDHEN, CDR2 SYDVKM. The J segment lost 1 base and the V segment lost 7 bases, leaving 7 bases of the junction unmatched.

V usage is TRBV9 and J usage is TRBJ2-1; 12 nucleotides agree with TRBD2. Germline trimming cut 0 bases from V and 6 bases from J; bases unmatched to any gene: 7. The CDR3 length is 17 residues. Per the germline V gene, CDR1 is SGDLS and CDR2 is YYNGEE. CDR3 loop: CASSVVGLAGSPNEQFF. CDR3 bases: TGTGCCAGCAGCGTAGTCGGACTAGCGGGAAGCCCCAATGAGCAGTTCTTC.

V is TRBV14 and J is TRBJ1-1; TRBD1 might be the D (6 bases). Trimming took off 1 base at V and 11 bases at J, with 23 bases between the two ends. The CDR3 runs 16 residues. Germline CDR1 reads SGHDN; CDR2 reads FVKESK. The CDR3 DNA sequence: TGTGCCAGCAGCCAAGGGCTGGGGACACCTCGCGGGGGGGCTTTCTTT. This sequence encodes CASSQGLGTPRGGAFF.

This clone was detected once. The rearrangement uses TRBV30 and TRBJ2-3; TRBD2 matches 8 bases. V trimming: 3 bases; J trimming: 2 bases; junction bases outside the gene matches: 10. This CDR3 is 16 amino acids long. The germline CDR1 and CDR2 sequences are GTSNPN and SVGIG (reference sequence). Written as DNA, the CDR3 is TGTGCCTGGAGCCCCGGGGCTAGCGGGCCCACAGATACGCAGTATTTT. Its translation is CAWSPGASGPTDTQYF.

V and J are TRBV7-9 and TRBJ1-2; TRBD1 matches 7 bases. The germline CDR1 and CDR2 sequences are SEHNR and FQNEAQ (reference sequence). This CDR3 is built from 12 residues. The junction had 8 bases not matched to a gene; V was cut back by 3 bases and J by 13 bases. The CDR3 sequence is CASSFETGRTTF. The CDR3 nucleotides read TGTGCCAGCAGCTTCGAGACAGGGAGAACCACCTTC.

The chain is built from TRBV2 and TRBJ2-2; D assignment may be TRBD1 or TRBD2 (6 bases each). Germline V gives CDR1 SNHLY, CDR2 FYNNEI. The CDR3 extends over 14 amino acids. The V end lost 6 bases, the J end lost 3 bases, and 11 bases lay between the germline ends. The CDR3 here is CASSRGRDTGELFF. The CDR3 bases are TGTGCCAGCAGCCGGGGGCGGGACACCGGGGAGCTGTTTTTT. Variable domain in full (rest from reference TRBV2 and TRBJ2-2): EPEVTQTPSHQVTQMGQEVILRCVPISNHLYFYWYRQILGQKVEFLVSFYNNEISEKSEIFDDQFSVERPDGSNFTLKIRSTKLEDSAMYFCASSRGRDTGELFFGEGSRLTVL.

V and J are TRBV5-5 and TRBJ2-5, with 7 positions matching TRBD1. The CDR3 extends over 13 amino acids. The germline V gene has CDR1 SGHKS and CDR2 YYEKEE (reference sequence). V lost 2 bases to trimming and J lost 5 bases; unmatched junction nucleotides: 3. CDR3 bases: TGTGCCAGCAGCTTAACAGGGGCCGAGACCCAGTACTTC. Translating gives CASSLTGAETQYF.

The rearrangement uses TRBV28 and TRBJ1-5; maybe TRBD1 (5 bases). The CDR3 consists of 15 residues. Germline CDR1 MDHEN, CDR2 SYDVKM. The V end was cut by 7 bases, the J end by 4 bases, with 17 bases between. CDR3 in DNA: TGTGCCAGCACCCCGGCCGACAGATTAAATCAGCCCCAGCATTTT. It is translated as CASTPADRLNQPQHF.

V and J are TRBV28 and TRBJ1-2; 7 nucleotides agree with TRBD1. J was trimmed by 4 bases and V by 8 bases; bases with no gene match: 1. Germline V CDR1 and CDR2: MDHEN, SYDVKM. CDR3 length: 11 residues. CDR3 region: CASGTVYGYTF. CDR3 sequence (DNA): TGTGCCAGCGGGACAGTCTATGGCTACACCTTC.

The chain links TRBV19 to TRBJ2-1, with 10 bases identical to TRBD2. Germline CDR1 and CDR2: LNHDA and SQIVND (reference sequence). The CDR3 is 16 amino acids. After removal of 7 bases from V and 3 bases from J, the junction contained 9 bases not matched to a gene. Here the CDR3 reads CASKAGGPPIYNEQFF. The CDR3 nucleotides are TGTGCCAGTAAAGCGGGAGGGCCTCCTATCTACAATGAGCAGTTCTTC.

The chain recombines TRBV5-4 with TRBJ2-7, with D possibly being TRBD2 (6 bases). Germline CDR1 reads SGHNT; CDR2 reads YYREEE (reference sequence). The V and J ends lost 0 bases and 12 bases respectively, with 13 bases between them. The CDR3 spans 12 residues. CDR3 nucleotides: TGTGCCAGCAGCTTGGGTAGCGGAGGGCCGTACTTC. As protein: CASSLGSGGPYF.

V is TRBV7-2 and J is TRBJ1-1; D remains unclear. Deletions cut 3 bases from V and 1 base from J, with 6 bases between. The length of the CDR3 is 13 residues. Germline assignment: CDR1 SGHTA and CDR2 FQGNSA. The CDR3 loop reads CASSFYRNTEAFF. DNA of the CDR3: TGTGCCAGCAGCTTTTACAGGAACACTGAAGCTTTCTTT.

The V gene is TRBV6-5, the J gene TRBJ1-4, with TRBD1 as a possible D gene (5 bases). Trimming removed 2 bases from V and 4 bases from J, with 11 bases in between. The V gene's germline CDR1 is MNHEY and CDR2 SVGAGI. The CDR3 consists of 15 residues. The CDR3 loop is CASSYARDGNEKLFF. The CDR3 DNA reads TGTGCCAGCAGTTACGCTCGGGACGGTAATGAAAAACTGTTTTTT.